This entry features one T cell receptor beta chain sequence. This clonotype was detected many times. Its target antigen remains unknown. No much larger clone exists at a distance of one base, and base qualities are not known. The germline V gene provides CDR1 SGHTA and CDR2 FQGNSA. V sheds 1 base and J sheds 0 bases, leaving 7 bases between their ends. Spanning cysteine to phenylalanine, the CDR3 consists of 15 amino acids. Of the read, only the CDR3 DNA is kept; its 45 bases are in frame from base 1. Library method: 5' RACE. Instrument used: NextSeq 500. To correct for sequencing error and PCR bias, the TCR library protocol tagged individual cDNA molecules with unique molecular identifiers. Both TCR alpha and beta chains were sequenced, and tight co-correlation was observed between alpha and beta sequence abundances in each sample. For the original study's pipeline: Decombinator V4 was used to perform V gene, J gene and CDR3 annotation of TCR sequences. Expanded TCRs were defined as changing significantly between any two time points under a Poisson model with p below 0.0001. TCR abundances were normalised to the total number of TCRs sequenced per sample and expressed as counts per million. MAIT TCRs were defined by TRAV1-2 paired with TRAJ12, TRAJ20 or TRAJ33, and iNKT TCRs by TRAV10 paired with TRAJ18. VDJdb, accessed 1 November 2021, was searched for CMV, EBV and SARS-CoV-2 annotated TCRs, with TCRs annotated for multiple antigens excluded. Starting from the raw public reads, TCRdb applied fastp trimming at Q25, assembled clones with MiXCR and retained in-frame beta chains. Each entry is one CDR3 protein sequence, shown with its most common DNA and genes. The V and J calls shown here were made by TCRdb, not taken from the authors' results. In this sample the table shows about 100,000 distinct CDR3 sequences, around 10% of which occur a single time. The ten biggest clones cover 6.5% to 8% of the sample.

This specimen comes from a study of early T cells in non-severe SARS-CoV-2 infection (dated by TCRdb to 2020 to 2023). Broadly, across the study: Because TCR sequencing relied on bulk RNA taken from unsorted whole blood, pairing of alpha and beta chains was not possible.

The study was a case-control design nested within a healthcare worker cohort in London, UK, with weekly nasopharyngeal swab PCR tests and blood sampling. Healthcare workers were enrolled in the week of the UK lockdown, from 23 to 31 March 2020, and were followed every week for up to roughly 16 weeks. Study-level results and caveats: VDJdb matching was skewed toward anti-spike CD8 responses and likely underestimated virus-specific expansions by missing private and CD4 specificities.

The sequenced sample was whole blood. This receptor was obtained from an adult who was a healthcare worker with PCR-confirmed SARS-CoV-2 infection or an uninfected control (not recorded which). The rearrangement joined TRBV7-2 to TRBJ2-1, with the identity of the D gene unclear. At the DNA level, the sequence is TGTGCCAGCAGCTTAGACCGTAGCTCCTACAATGAGCAGTTCTTC. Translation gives CASSLDRSSYNEQFF.